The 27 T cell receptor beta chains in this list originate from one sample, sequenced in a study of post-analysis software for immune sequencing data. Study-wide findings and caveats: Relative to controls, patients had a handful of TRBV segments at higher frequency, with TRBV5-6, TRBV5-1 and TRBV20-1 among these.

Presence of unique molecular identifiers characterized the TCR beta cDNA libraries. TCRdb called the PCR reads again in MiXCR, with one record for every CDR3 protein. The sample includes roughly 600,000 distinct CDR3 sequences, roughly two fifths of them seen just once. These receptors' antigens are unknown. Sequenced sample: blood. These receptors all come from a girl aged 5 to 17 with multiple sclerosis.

CDR3 region: CATSDSTLAGAYNEQFF. The CDR3 DNA is TGTGCCACCAGTGATTCAACTTTAGCGGGGGCGTACAATGAGCAGTTCTTC. The J gene is TRBJ2-1, the V gene TRBV24-1, with 9 bases identical to TRBD2. The trim removed 2 bases at V and 4 bases at J, leaving 8 bases unmatched. The CDR3 runs to 17 residues. Per germline, CDR1 KGHDR and CDR2 SFDVKD.

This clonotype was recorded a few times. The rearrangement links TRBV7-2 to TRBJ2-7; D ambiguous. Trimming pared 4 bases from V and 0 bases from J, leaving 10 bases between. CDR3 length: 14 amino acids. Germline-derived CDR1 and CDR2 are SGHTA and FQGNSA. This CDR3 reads CASSSGRLSYEQYF. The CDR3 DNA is TGTGCCAGCAGCTCAGGACGGCTCTCCTACGAGCAGTACTTC.

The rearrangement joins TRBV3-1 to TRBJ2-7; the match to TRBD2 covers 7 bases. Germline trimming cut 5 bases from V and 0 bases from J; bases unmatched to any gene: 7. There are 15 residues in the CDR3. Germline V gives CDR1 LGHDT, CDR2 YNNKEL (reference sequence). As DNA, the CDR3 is TGTGCCAGCAGCGATCAGCGGGATCCCTCCTACGAGCAGTACTTC. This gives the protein CASSDQRDPSYEQYF.

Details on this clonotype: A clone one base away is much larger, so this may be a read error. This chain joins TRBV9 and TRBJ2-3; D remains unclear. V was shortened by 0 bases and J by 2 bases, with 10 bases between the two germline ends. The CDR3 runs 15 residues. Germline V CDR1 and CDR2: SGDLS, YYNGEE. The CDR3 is CASSVEAFNTDTQYF. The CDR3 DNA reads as TGTGCCAGCAGCGTAGAGGCGTTTAACACAGATACGCAGTATTTT.

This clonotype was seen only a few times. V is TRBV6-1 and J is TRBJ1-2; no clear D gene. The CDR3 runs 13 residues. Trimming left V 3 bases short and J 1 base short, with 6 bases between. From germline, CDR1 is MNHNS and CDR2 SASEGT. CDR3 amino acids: CASSERYNYGYTF. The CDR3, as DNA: TGTGCCAGCAGTGAGCGGTATAACTATGGCTACACCTTC.

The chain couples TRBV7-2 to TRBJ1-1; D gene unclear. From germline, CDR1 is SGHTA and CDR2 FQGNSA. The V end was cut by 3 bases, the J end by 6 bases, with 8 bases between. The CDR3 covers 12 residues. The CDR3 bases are TGTGCCAGCAGCTTTAACAGACCTGAAGCTTTCTTT. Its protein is CASSFNRPEAFF.

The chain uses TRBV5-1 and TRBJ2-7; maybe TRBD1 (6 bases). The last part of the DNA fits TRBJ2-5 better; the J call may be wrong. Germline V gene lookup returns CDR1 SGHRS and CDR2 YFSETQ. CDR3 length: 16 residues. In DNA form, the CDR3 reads TGCGCCAGCAGCCTACATGAGACAGGTGTAGGGGAGACCCAGTACTTC. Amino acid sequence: CASSLHETGVGETQYF.

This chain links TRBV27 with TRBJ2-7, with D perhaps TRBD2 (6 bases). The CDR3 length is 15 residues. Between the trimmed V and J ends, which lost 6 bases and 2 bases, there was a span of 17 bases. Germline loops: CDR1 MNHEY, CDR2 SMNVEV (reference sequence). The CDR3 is CASRTGGTLAYEQYF. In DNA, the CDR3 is TGTGCCAGCAGAACAGGCGGGACTTTAGCCTACGAGCAGTACTTC.

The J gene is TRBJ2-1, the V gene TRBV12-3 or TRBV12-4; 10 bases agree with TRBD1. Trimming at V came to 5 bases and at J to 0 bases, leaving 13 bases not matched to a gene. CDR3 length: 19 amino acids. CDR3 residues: CASSPTPGTGESSYNEQFF. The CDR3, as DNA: TGTGCCAGCAGTCCAACTCCCGGGACAGGGGAAAGCTCCTACAATGAGCAGTTCTTC.

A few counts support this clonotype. The chain's CDR3 is CASSLAGSGTSYEQYF. In DNA, the CDR3 is TGTGCCAGCAGTTTGGCGGGTAGCGGGACCTCCTACGAGCAGTACTTC. The V call is TRBV28, the J call TRBJ2-7; 8 positions agree with TRBD2. Germline lookup yields CDR1 MDHEN and CDR2 SYDVKM. V shed 3 bases and J 0 bases; nucleotides not matched to a gene: 7. The CDR3 loop spans 16 amino acids. The full variable domain, its missing parts supplied by reference TRBV28 and TRBJ2-7, is DVKVTQSSRYLVKRTGEKVFLECVQDMDHENMFWYRQDPGLGLRLIYFSYDVKMKEKGDIPEGYSVSREKKERFSLILESASTNQTSMYLCASSLAGSGTSYEQYFGPGTRLTVT.

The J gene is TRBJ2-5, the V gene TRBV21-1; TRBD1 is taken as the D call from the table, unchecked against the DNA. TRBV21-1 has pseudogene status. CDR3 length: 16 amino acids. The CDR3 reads CASSLLSGQPRETQYF. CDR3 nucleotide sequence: TGTGCCAGCAGTCTATTATCGGGACAGCCGCGGGAGACCCAGTACTTC.

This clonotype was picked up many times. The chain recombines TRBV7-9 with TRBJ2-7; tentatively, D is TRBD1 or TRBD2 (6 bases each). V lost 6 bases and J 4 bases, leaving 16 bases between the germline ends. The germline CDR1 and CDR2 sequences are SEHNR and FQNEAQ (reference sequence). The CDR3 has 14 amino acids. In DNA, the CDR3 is TGTGCCAGCAGTGGTCCGGGGGCCGCTTACGAGCAGTACTTC. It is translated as CASSGPGAAYEQYF. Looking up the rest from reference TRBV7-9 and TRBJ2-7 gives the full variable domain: DTGVSQNPRHKITKRGQNVTFRCDPISEHNRLYWYRQTLGQGPEFLTYFQNEAQLEKSRLLSDRFSAERPKGSFSTLEIQRTEQGDSAMYLCASSGPGAAYEQYFGPGTRLTVT.

CDR3 amino acids: CATSAGGRALNEQFF. The DNA of the CDR3 is TGTGCCACCAGTGCCGGCGGGAGGGCCTTAAATGAGCAGTTCTTC. The chain joins TRBV24-1 to TRBJ2-1, with 9 bases that match TRBD2. Unmatched junction bases numbered 8, after V lost 5 bases and J lost 7 bases. The CDR3 is 15 amino acids. Germline CDR1 KGHDR, CDR2 SFDVKD.

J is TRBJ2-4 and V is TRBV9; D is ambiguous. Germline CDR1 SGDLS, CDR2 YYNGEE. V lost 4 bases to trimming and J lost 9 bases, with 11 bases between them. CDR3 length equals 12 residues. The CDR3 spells CASSSLYGIQYF. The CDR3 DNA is TGTGCCAGCAGCTCACTATACGGCATTCAGTACTTC.

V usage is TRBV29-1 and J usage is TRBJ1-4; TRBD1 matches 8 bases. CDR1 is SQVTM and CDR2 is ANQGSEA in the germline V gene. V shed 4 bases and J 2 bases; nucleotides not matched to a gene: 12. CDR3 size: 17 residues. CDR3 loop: CSVARGTGGGTNEKLFF. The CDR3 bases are TGCAGCGTTGCCCGGGGGACAGGAGGGGGGACTAATGAAAAACTGTTTTTT.

The CDR3 spells CATSDLTGRAAGEQFF. The CDR3 DNA is TGTGCCACCAGTGATTTAACGGGGAGGGCGGCGGGTGAGCAGTTCTTC. The chain is built from TRBV24-1 and TRBJ2-1; 7 bases line up with TRBD2. This CDR3 region has 16 residues. Germline-derived CDR1 and CDR2 are KGHDR and SFDVKD. V dropped 1 base and J dropped 9; count of bases not matched to a gene: 11.

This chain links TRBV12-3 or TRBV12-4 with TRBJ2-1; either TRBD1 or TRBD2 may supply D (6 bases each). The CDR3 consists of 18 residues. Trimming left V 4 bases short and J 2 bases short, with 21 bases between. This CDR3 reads CASSWGASSGAAYNEQFF. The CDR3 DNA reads TGTGCCAGCAGTTGGGGGGCTAGTTCAGGGGCCGCCTACAATGAGCAGTTCTTC.

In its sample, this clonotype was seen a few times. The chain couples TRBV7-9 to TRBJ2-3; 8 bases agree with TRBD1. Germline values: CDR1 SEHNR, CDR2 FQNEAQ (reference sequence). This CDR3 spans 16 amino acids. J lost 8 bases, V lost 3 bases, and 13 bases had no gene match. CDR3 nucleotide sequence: TGTGCCAGCAGCTTCTTTGGTAGGACAGGGATCGTTACGCAGTATTTT. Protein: CASSFFGRTGIVTQYF.

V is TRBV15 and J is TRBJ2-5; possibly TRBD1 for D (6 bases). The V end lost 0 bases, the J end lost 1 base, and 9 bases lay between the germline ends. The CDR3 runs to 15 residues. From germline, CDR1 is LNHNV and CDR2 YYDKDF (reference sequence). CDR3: CATSRENRAQETQYF. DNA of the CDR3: TGTGCCACCAGCAGAGAAAACAGGGCCCAAGAGACCCAGTACTTC.

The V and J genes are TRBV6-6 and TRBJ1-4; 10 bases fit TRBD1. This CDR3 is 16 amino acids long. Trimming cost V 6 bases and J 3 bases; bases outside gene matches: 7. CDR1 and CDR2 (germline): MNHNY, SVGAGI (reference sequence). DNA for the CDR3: TGTGCCAGCAGACGGACAGGGGGAAGTTCTAATGAAAAACTGTTTTTT. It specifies CASRRTGGSSNEKLFF.

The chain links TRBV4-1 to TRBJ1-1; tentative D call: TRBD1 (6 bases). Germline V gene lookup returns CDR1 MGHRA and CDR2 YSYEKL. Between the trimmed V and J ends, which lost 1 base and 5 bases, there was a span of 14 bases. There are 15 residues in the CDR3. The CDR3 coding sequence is TGCGCCAGCAGCCAAGTCGGACAGATGTGGACTGAAGCTTTCTTT. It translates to CASSQVGQMWTEAFF.

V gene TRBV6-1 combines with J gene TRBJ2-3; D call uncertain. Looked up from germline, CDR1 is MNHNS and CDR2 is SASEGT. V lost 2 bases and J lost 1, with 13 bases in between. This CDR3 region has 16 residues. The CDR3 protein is CASSEWVAGRTDTQYF. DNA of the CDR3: TGTGCCAGCAGTGAATGGGTGGCAGGACGCACAGATACGCAGTATTTT.

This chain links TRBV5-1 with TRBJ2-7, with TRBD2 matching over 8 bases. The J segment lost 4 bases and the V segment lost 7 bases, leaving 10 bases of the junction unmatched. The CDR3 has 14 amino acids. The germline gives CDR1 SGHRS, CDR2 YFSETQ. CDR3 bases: TGCGCCAGCTGCTCGGGGGGGACCGGATACGAGCAGTACTTC. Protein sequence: CASCSGGTGYEQYF.

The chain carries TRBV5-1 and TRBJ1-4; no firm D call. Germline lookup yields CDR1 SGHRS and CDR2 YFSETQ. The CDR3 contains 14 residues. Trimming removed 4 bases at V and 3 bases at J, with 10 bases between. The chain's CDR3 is CASSEGTSNEKLFF. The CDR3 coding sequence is TGCGCCAGCAGCGAGGGAACCTCTAATGAAAAACTGTTTTTT.

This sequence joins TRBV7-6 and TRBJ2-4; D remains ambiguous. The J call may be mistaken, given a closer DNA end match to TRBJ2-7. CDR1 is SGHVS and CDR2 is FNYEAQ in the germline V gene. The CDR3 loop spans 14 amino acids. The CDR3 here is CASSPRSPIYEQYF. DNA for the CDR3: TGTGCCAGCAGCCCGCGCAGTCCTATATACGAGCAGTACTTC.

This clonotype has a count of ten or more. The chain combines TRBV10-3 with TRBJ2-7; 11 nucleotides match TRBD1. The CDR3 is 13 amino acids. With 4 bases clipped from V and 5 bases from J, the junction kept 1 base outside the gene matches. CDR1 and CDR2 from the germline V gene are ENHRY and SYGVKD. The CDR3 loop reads CAISGTGGDEQYF. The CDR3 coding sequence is TGTGCCATCAGTGGGACAGGGGGCGACGAGCAGTACTTC.

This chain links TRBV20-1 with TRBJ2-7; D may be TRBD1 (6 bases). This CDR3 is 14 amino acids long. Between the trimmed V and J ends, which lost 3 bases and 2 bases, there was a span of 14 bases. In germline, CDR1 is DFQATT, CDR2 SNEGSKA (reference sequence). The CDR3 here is CSASMDSRAYEQYF. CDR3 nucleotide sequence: TGCAGTGCTAGTATGGACAGCCGTGCCTACGAGCAGTACTTC.